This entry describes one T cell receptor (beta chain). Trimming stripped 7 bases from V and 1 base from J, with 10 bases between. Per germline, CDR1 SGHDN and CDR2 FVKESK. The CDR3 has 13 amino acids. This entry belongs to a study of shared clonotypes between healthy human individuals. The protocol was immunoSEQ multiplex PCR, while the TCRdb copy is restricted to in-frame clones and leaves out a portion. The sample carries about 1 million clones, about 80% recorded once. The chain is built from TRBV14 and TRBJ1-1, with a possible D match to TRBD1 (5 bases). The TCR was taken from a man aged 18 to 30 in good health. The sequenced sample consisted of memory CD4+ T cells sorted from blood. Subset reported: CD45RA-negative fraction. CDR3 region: CASKEGTNTEAFF. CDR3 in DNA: TGTGCCAGCAAGGAGGGGACGAACACTGAAGCTTTCTTT.